These 21 T cell receptor beta chains share one sample of origin, sequenced in a study of blood T cell repertoires in COVID-19. Here immunoSEQ multiplex PCR was the method, and the copy in TCRdb shows in-frame clones only, minus some. The table shows a few hundred thousand clones, with around 75% occurring only once. Material: peripheral blood. All receptors come from a human donor in a cohort sampled during active COVID-19.

V usage is TRBV27 and J usage is TRBJ1-6; D is undetermined. Trimming took 6 bases from V and 3 from J, leaving 12 bases between them. The germline gives CDR1 MNHEY, CDR2 SMNVEV (reference sequence). This CDR3 region has 15 residues. CDR3 in amino acids: CASSLTSVYNSPLHF. Here the CDR3 DNA reads TGTGCCAGCAGCCTGACGAGCGTCTATAATTCACCCCTCCACTTT.

The V and J genes are TRBV29-1 and TRBJ1-2; 7 nucleotides line up with TRBD1. CDR1 and CDR2 from the germline V gene are SQVTM and ANQGSEA. The ends lost 4 bases at V and 8 bases at J; junction bases unmatched: 4. The CDR3 has 11 residues. The chain's CDR3 is CSVGGQDGYTF. Written as DNA, the CDR3 is TGCAGCGTTGGCGGACAGGACGGCTACACCTTC.

The chain couples TRBV18 to TRBJ1-2, with a weak D call TRBD1 (5 bases). Trimming pared 2 bases from V and 0 bases from J, leaving 10 bases between. The CDR3 is 15 residues long. Germline V lookup: CDR1 KGHSH, CDR2 LQKENI. The DNA for the CDR3 is TGTGCCAGCTCACCAGCGGGGGAAGCTAACTATGGCTACACCTTC. Translating it yields CASSPAGEANYGYTF.

This clone came up once. The gene calls are TRBV7-2 and TRBJ1-4; the D gene is possibly TRBD1 (6 bases). This CDR3 comprises 15 residues. The V gene's germline CDR1 is SGHTA and CDR2 FQGNSA. Between the trimmed V and J ends, which lost 5 bases and 2 bases, there was a span of 12 bases. The CDR3 is CASSRRGATNEKLFF. In DNA, the CDR3 is TGTGCCAGCAGCCGCAGGGGTGCCACTAATGAAAAACTGTTTTTT.

The table lists this clone with a count of one. The V call is TRBV9, the J call TRBJ2-1, with 11 bases that match TRBD2. With V trimmed by 3 bases and J by 5 bases, 7 bases remained unmatched. Germline V gene sequence: CDR1 SGDLS, CDR2 YYNGEE. The CDR3 loop spans 16 amino acids. The CDR3 spells CASSAGTSGTHNEQFF. The CDR3 DNA reads TGTGCCAGCAGCGCCGGGACTAGCGGAACACACAATGAGCAGTTCTTC.

V and J are TRBV6-5 and TRBJ2-3; D not certain. The CDR3 is made up of 14 amino acids. Trimming removed 3 bases from V and 4 bases from J, with 11 bases in between. Germline V gene lookup returns CDR1 MNHEY and CDR2 SVGAGI. CDR3 protein: CASSYKSVSDTQYF. DNA for the CDR3: TGTGCCAGCAGTTATAAGAGTGTGTCAGATACGCAGTATTTT.

This chain joins TRBV28 and TRBJ2-3, with TRBD2 identical over 11 bases. The CDR3 sequence is 12 residues long. The ends lost 5 bases at V and 15 bases at J; junction bases unmatched: 7. Germline V gives CDR1 MDHEN, CDR2 SYDVKM. This CDR3 is CASSHGLAGNYF. The DNA of the CDR3 is TGTGCCAGCAGTCACGGACTAGCGGGTAACTATTTT.

The CDR3 nucleotides are TGTGCCAGCAGCCAAGTTTCTAGCGGGAGTTCCTACGAGCAGTACTTC. This sequence encodes CASSQVSSGSSYEQYF. The genes are TRBV4-2 and TRBJ2-7; TRBD2 matches 10 bases. The CDR3 is made up of 16 amino acids. Germline V gene data show CDR1 as LGHNA and CDR2 as YNFKEQ. V lost 1 base to trimming and J lost 1 base; unmatched junction nucleotides: 4.

This clone was seen only once. The genes are TRBV27 and TRBJ1-5, with D hard to call. V was pared by 4 bases and J by 7 bases, with 14 bases between. This CDR3 contains 14 residues. Germline CDR1 MNHEY, CDR2 SMNVEV (reference sequence). The CDR3 DNA sequence: TGTGCCAGCAGTTCCTCGTGGGCAGCCCAGCCCCAGCATTTT. Translating it yields CASSSSWAAQPQHF.

J is TRBJ2-7 and V is TRBV7-9, with TRBD1 identical over 8 bases. The CDR3 is 14 residues long. CDR1 SEHNR and CDR2 FQNEAQ come from the germline V gene (reference sequence). V lost 5 bases to trimming and J lost 5 bases; unmatched junction nucleotides: 8. The CDR3 nucleotides are TGTGCCAGCAGCCTAAAGGACAGGGTCAACGAGCAGTACTTC. Translated: CASSLKDRVNEQYF.

The chain has TRBV5-1 and TRBJ2-2; a possible D gene is TRBD2 (7 bases). V lost 5 bases and J lost 7, with 12 bases in between. Germline-derived CDR1 and CDR2 are SGHRS and YFSETQ. The CDR3 loop spans 13 amino acids. The CDR3 is CASSSGGGGELFF. CDR3 in DNA: TGCGCCAGCAGTTCGGGGGGCGGCGGGGAGCTGTTTTTT.

V is TRBV11-3 and J is TRBJ2-1; 10 bases are a match to TRBD2. The CDR3 has 14 residues. Germline loops: CDR1 SGHNT, CDR2 YENEEA. The V and J ends lost 2 bases and 5 bases, in that order; junction bases with no gene match: 0. The CDR3 DNA is TGTGCCAGCAGCTTACTAGCGGGAGACAATGAGCAGTTCTTC. It encodes CASSLLAGDNEQFF.

This chain connects TRBV4-2 to TRBJ2-7, with TRBD2 matching 7 bases. V was clipped by 4 bases and J by 2 bases; unmatched bases: 14. The CDR3 is made up of 17 amino acids. Germline CDR1 and CDR2: LGHNA and YNFKEQ. CDR3 nucleotides: TGTGCCAGCAGCCTCTTCGGGGGGTCCGAAAAGCCCTACGAGCAGTACTTC. Translation: CASSLFGGSEKPYEQYF.

V usage is TRBV10-3 and J usage is TRBJ2-3, with D unclear. Germline CDR1 reads ENHRY; CDR2 reads SYGVKD. The V end lost 4 bases, the J end lost 4 bases, and 15 bases lay between the germline ends. The length of the CDR3 is 15 residues. The chain's CDR3 is CAISVGAEWADTQYF. In DNA, the CDR3 is TGTGCCATCAGTGTTGGCGCGGAGTGGGCAGATACGCAGTATTTT.

The V gene is TRBV19, the J gene TRBJ1-1; maybe TRBD1 (5 bases). V lost 9 bases and J 0 bases, leaving 11 bases between the germline ends. The germline V gene encodes CDR1 LNHDA and CDR2 SQIVND (reference sequence). The CDR3 sequence is 13 residues long. CDR3 DNA: TGTGCCAGCGTCGACAGCCTGAACACTGAAGCTTTCTTT. This encodes CASVDSLNTEAFF.

The chain couples TRBV19 to TRBJ2-3; TRBD2 agrees at 8 bases. Germline V gene lookup returns CDR1 LNHDA and CDR2 SQIVND (reference sequence). The CDR3 contains 16 residues. J was trimmed by 2 bases and V by 5 bases; bases with no gene match: 9. CDR3 nucleotides: TGTGCCAGTAGTCCCCTCGCTAGCGGGCTCACAGATACGCAGTATTTT. Translation gives CASSPLASGLTDTQYF.

J is TRBJ1-1 and V is TRBV7-9; D possibly corresponds to TRBD1 (5 bases). The CDR3 consists of 15 residues. Germline V gene data show CDR1 as SEHNR and CDR2 as FQNEAQ (reference sequence). The V end lost 1 base, the J end lost 0 bases, and 9 bases lay between the germline ends. For the CDR3, the DNA is TGTGCCAGCAGCTTAGTGGGGGGGATGAACACTGAAGCTTTCTTT. Its protein product is CASSLVGGMNTEAFF.

This clone was seen more than once but under ten times. The V and J genes are TRBV19 and TRBJ1-2; 9 nucleotides agree with TRBD1. Germline values: CDR1 LNHDA, CDR2 SQIVND (reference sequence). V was clipped by 7 bases and J by 7 bases; unmatched bases: 10. The CDR3 loop spans 14 amino acids. In DNA, the CDR3 is TGTGCCAGTACCCTGGACAGGGGCACTTTTGGCTACACCTTC. It is translated as CASTLDRGTFGYTF.

The genes are TRBV3-1 (or the pseudogene TRBV3-2) and TRBJ2-7; 13 bases map to TRBD2. J lost 5 bases, V lost 2 bases, and 6 bases had no gene match. Germline values: CDR1 LGHDT, CDR2 YNNKEL (reference sequence). The CDR3 is 16 amino acids. CDR3 nucleotide sequence: TGTGCCAGCAGCCAATCACTAGCGGGAGGGAACCACGAGCAGTACTTC. Encoded protein: CASSQSLAGGNHEQYF.

This chain connects TRBV7-2 to TRBJ2-7; TRBD2 aligns across 12 bases. The germline CDR1 and CDR2 sequences are SGHTA and FQGNSA. This CDR3 spans 15 amino acids. The V segment lost 5 bases and the J segment 3 bases; nucleotides outside the gene matches: 5. The CDR3 region has the DNA TGTGCCAGCAGCCTCGGGACTAGCGGGTTCTACGAGCAGTACTTC. The encoded protein is CASSLGTSGFYEQYF.

The chain recombines TRBV4-1 with TRBJ2-5; TRBD1 matches 9 bases. The germline V gene has CDR1 MGHRA and CDR2 YSYEKL. V was pared by 3 bases and J by 5 bases, with 7 bases of the junction left unmatched. CDR3 length equals 15 residues. CDR3 DNA sequence: TGCGCCAGCAGCCAGGGAAACAGGGGGCGGGAGACCCAGTACTTC. Translating it yields CASSQGNRGRETQYF.